The 9 T cell receptor beta chains below come from one sample, sequenced in a study of blood T cell repertoires in COVID-19. Assay: immunoSEQ multiplex PCR; the TCRdb copy retains only in-frame clones and omits some. Found here are over 100,000 clones, roughly 89% of them singletons; the top ten hold 19%. The sequencing input was peripheral blood. The source is a human donor with acute or convalescent COVID-19. The donor label of this sample is uncertain.

The rearrangement uses TRBV3-1 (or the pseudogene TRBV3-2) and TRBJ1-1; 9 bases align to TRBD1. Trimming at V came to 0 bases and at J to 0 bases, leaving 26 bases not matched to a gene. The V gene's germline CDR1 is LGHDT and CDR2 YNNKEL (reference sequence). This CDR3 has 24 amino acids. Written as DNA, the CDR3 is TGTGCCAGCAGCCAAGATTTGAGGGGACAGGGAAGATGGAATGTGATAAACATGAACACTGAAGCTTTCTTT. Protein product: CASSQDLRGQGRWNVINMNTEAFF.

This chain connects TRBV20-1 to TRBJ1-1; no definite D call. The CDR3 length is 13 residues. Trimming shortened V by 3 bases and J by 4 bases, and 12 bases separated the two germline ends. The V gene's germline CDR1 is DFQATT and CDR2 SNEGSKA (reference sequence). As DNA, the CDR3 is TGCAGTGCTAGTGTTCTACCCGGCACTGAAGCTTTCTTT. It codes for CSASVLPGTEAFF.

This clone was seen once. V usage is TRBV7-8 and J usage is TRBJ2-7; the D gene is possibly TRBD1 (5 bases). Germline assignment: CDR1 SGHVS and CDR2 FQNEAQ. V was cut by 1 base and J by 2 bases, with 15 bases left in between. This CDR3 has 16 residues. CDR3 sequence (DNA): TGTGCCAGCAGCTTAGGATTAGGGGCCTACACCTACGAGCAGTACTTC. Translation: CASSLGLGAYTYEQYF.

This sequence joins TRBV7-9 and TRBJ2-5; the D gene is possibly TRBD2 (6 bases). Germline loops: CDR1 SEHNR, CDR2 FQNEAQ (reference sequence). CDR3 length equals 13 residues. Deletions cut 8 bases from V and 5 bases from J, with 15 bases between. CDR3 DNA: TGTGCCAGCTCCGGAGGAGGGCCGGAGACCCAGTACTTC. This encodes CASSGGGPETQYF. Full variable domain (outside the CDR3, taken from reference TRBV7-9 and TRBJ2-5): DTGVSQNPRHKITKRGQNVTFRCDPISEHNRLYWYRQTLGQGPEFLTYFQNEAQLEKSRLLSDRFSAERPKGSFSTLEIQRTEQGDSAMYLCASSGGGPETQYFGPGTRLLVL.

V gene TRBV7-9 combines with J gene TRBJ1-1, with 8 nucleotides matching TRBD1. CDR3 length equals 18 residues. Germline loops: CDR1 SEHNR, CDR2 FQNEAQ (reference sequence). V shed 5 bases and J 0 bases; nucleotides not matched to a gene: 14. The CDR3 here is CASSIRLVRGRLNTEAFF. CDR3 nucleotide sequence: TGTGCCAGCAGCATCCGGCTTGTCAGGGGGCGGTTGAACACTGAAGCTTTCTTT.

This clone was seen only a few times. The chain employs TRBV10-3 and TRBJ2-1, with 8 bases matching TRBD2. The CDR3 has 15 residues. Germline loops: CDR1 ENHRY, CDR2 SYGVKD. The ends lost 2 bases at V and 2 bases at J; junction bases unmatched: 2. The CDR3 is CAISEREGTYNEQFF. CDR3 in DNA: TGTGCCATCAGTGAGCGGGAGGGCACCTACAATGAGCAGTTCTTC.

CDR3 DNA: TGTGCCACCAGCAGAGGGATGGGGGAGGGTTCACCCCTCCACTTT. Its protein product is CATSRGMGEGSPLHF. The chain employs TRBV15 and TRBJ1-6; the D gene is possibly TRBD1 (5 bases). The CDR3 runs to 15 residues. V was shortened by 1 base and J by 9 bases, with 13 bases between the two germline ends. The V gene's germline CDR1 is LNHNV and CDR2 YYDKDF (reference sequence).

The V and J genes are TRBV18 and TRBJ1-4; 8 bases align to TRBD1. The CDR3 is 18 residues long. CDR1 is KGHSH, CDR2 LQKENI, per germline. After removal of 1 base from V and 6 bases from J, the junction contained 13 bases not matched to a gene. CDR3 nucleotide sequence: TGTGCCAGCTCACCACTCAGTTGGCAGGGGGCAGAGGATGAAAAACTGTTTTTT. Amino acid sequence: CASSPLSWQGAEDEKLFF.

This clone occurred once. The chain has TRBV7-3 and TRBJ2-1, with TRBD2 as a possible D gene (6 bases). Trimming cost V 5 bases and J 3 bases, with 8 bases left between them. The germline V gene encodes CDR1 SGHTA and CDR2 FQGTGA. This CDR3 spans 13 amino acids. The CDR3 sequence: CASSAGLYNEQFF. CDR3 nucleotides: TGTGCCAGCAGCGCGGGACTCTACAATGAGCAGTTCTTC.